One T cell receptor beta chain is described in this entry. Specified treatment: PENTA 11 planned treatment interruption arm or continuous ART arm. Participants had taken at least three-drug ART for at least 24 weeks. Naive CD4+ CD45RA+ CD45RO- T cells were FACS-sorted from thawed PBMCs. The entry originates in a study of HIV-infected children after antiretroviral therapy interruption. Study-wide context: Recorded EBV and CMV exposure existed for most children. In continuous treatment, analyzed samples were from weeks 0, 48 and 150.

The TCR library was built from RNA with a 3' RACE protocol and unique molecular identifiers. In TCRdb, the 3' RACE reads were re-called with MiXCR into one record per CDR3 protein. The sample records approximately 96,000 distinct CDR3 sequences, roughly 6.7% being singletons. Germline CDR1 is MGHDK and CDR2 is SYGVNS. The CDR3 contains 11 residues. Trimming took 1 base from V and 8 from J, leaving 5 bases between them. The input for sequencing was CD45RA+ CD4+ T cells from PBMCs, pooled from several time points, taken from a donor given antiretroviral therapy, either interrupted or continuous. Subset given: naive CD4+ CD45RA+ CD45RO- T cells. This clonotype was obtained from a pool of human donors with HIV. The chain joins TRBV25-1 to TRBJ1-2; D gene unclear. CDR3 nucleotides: TGTGCCAGCAGTGAATCCAGCGGCTACACCTTC. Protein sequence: CASSESSGYTF.